A single sample is the source of the 2 T cell receptor beta chains below, sequenced in a study of blood T cells in healthy people across ages. With a J-beta primer mix and a sample-barcoded 5' primer, a second PCR ran roughly 6 to 11 cycles. One entry per CDR3 protein, called by TCRdb with MiXCR from the 5' RACE reads. The sample gives about 1.8 million distinct CDR3 sequences, just under 50% of which show up once; approximately 2.1% is in the top ten. Material: blood. Source of these receptors: a woman between 35 and 50 years old in good health.

The chain links TRBV5-1 to TRBJ2-5, with 10 positions matching TRBD2. CDR3 size: 17 residues. The V gene's germline CDR1 is SGHRS and CDR2 YFSETQ. Trimming at V came to 0 bases and at J to 1 base, leaving 6 bases not matched to a gene. For the CDR3, the DNA is TGCGCCAGCAGCTTGGGAGCAGTAGCGGGGGGCCAAGAGACCCAGTACTTC. Residues: CASSLGAVAGGQETQYF.

As for this clonotype: The junction does not match germline at one end; this may be a read error. The chain links TRBV6-2 or TRBV6-3 to TRBJ2-7; D may be TRBD1 or TRBD2 (5 bases each). CDR3 length: 15 residues. Germline CDR1 reads MNHEY; CDR2 reads SVGEGT. CDR3 amino acids: CASSRTGTASYEQHF. As DNA, the CDR3 is TGTGCCAGCAGTAGAACCGGGACGGCTTCCTACGAGCAGCACTTC.